This TCR beta chain comes out of a study of cytomegalovirus exposure and HLA in healthy donors. Study-wide results and limits: A highly shared variant cluster was judged a likely technical artifact.

Trimming took 3 bases from V and 7 from J; bases not matched to a gene: 6. CDR3 size: 15 residues. Looked up from germline, CDR1 is LNHNV and CDR2 is YYDKDF (reference sequence). These donors, healthy bone marrow donors, were studied. In the PCR, 60 Vbeta and 13 Jbeta primers were used. Assay used: immunoSEQ multiplex PCR; TCRdb lists only in-frame clones, some missing. The sample records about 150,000 clones, approximately 72% being singletons. With respect to this clone: The antigen is not known.

Sequencing used PBMCs. The sequence was obtained from a man aged 40-55 years in good health and CMV-seronegative. The rearrangement joins TRBV15 to TRBJ2-1; 10 bases are shared with TRBD1. The CDR3 DNA reads TGTGCCACCAGCAGGACCGGGACAGGGGATAATGAGCAGTTCTTC. This codes for CATSRTGTGDNEQFF.